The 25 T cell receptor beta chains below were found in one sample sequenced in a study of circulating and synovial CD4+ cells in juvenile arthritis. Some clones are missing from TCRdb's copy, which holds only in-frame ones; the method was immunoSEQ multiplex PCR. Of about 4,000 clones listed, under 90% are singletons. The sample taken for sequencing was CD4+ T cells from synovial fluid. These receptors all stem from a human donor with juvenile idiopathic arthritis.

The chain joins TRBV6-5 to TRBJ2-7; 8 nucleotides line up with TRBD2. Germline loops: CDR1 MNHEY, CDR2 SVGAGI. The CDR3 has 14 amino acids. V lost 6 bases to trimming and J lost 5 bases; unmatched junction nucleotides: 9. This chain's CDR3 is CASRVFTGGDEQYF. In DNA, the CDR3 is TGTGCCAGCAGAGTTTTTACGGGAGGGGACGAGCAGTACTTC.

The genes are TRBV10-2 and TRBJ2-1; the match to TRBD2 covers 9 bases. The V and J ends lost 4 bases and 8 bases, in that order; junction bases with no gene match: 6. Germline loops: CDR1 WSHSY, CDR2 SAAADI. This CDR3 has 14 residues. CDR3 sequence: CASSGLAGTDEQFF. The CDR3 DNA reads TGCGCCAGCAGTGGGCTAGCGGGGACCGATGAGCAGTTCTTC.

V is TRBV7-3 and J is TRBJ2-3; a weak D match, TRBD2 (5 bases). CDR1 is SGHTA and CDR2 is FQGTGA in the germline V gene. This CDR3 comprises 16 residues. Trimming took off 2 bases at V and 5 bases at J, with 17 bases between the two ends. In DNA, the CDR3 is TGTGCCAGCAGCTTACTGGGCAACGCGGGCGGAGATACGCAGTATTTT. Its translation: CASSLLGNAGGDTQYF.

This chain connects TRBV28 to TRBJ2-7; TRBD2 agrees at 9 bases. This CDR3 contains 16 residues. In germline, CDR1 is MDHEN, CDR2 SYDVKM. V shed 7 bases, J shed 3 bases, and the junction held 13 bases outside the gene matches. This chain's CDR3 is CASKGLNGAGGYEQYF. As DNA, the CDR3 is TGTGCCAGCAAAGGCCTTAACGGAGCGGGGGGCTACGAGCAGTACTTC.

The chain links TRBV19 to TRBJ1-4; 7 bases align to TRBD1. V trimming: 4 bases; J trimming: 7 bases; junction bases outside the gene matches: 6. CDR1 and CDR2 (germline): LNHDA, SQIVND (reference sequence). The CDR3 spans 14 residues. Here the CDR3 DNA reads TGTGCCAGTAGTACAGGGGGAGTCGGTGAAAAACTGTTTTTT. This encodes CASSTGGVGEKLFF.

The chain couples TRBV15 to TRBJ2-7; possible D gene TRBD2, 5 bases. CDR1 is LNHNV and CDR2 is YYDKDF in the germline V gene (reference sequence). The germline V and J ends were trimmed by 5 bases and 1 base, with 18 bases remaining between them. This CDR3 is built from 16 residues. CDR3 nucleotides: TGTGCCACCAGCCCTACGGGGAGCGGCGATTCCTACGAGCAGTACTTC. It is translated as CATSPTGSGDSYEQYF. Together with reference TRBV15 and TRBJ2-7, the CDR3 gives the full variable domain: DAMVIQNPRYQVTQFGKPVTLSCSQTLNHNVMYWYQQKSSQAPKLLFHYYDKDFNNEADTPDNFQSRRPNTSFCFLDIRSPGLGDTAMYLCATSPTGSGDSYEQYFGPGTRLTVT.

CDR3: CSLPENQPQHF. CDR3 nucleotide sequence: TGCAGCTTACCTGAGAATCAGCCCCAGCATTTT. The chain couples TRBV29-1 to TRBJ1-5; D remains unclear. Trimming removed 8 bases from V and 4 bases from J, with 9 bases in between. The CDR3 spans 11 residues. Per the germline V gene, CDR1 is SQVTM and CDR2 is ANQGSEA.

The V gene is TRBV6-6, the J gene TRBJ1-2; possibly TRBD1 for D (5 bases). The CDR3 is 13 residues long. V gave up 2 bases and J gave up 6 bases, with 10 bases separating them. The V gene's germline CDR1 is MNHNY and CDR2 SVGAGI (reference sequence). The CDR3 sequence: CASSYQGYDGYTF. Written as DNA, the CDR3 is TGTGCCAGCAGTTACCAGGGTTACGATGGCTACACCTTC.

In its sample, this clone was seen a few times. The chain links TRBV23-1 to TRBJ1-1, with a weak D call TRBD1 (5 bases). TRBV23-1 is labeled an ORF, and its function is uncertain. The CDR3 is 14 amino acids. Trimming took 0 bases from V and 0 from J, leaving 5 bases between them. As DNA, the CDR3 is TGCGCCAGCAGTCAATCGGGGCTGAACACTGAAGCTTTCTTT. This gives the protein CASSQSGLNTEAFF.

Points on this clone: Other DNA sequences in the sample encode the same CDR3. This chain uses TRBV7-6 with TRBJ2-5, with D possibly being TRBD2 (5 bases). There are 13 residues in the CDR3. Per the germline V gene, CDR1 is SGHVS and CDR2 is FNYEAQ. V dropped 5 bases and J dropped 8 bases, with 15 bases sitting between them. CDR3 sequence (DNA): TGTGCCAGCAGCCAAACGGCGTCGGGAACCCAGTACTTC. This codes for CASSQTASGTQYF. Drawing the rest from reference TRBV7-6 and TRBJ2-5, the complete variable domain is GAGVSQSPRYKVTKRGQDVALRCDPISGHVSLYWYRQALGQGPEFLTYFNYEAQQDKSGLPNDRFSAERPEGSISTLTIQRTEQRDSAMYRCASSQTASGTQYFGPGTRLLVL.

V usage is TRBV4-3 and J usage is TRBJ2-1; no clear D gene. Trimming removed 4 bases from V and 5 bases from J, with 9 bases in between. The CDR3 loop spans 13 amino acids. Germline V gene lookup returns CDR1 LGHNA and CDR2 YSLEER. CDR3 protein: CASSLLLDNEQFF. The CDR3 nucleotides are TGCGCCAGCAGCCTACTTCTGGACAATGAGCAGTTCTTC.

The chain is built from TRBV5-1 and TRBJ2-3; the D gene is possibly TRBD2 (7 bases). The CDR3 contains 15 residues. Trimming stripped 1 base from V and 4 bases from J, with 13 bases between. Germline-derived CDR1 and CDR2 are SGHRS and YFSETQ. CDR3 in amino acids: CASSLWGGSADTQYF. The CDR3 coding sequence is TGCGCCAGCAGCTTGTGGGGGGGCAGTGCAGATACGCAGTATTTT.

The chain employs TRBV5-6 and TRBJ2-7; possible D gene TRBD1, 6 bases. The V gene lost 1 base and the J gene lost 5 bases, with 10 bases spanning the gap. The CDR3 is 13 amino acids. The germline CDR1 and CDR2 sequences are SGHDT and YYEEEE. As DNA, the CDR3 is TGTGCCAGCAGCTTGTTGTGGGGGCACGAGCAGTACTTC. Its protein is CASSLLWGHEQYF.

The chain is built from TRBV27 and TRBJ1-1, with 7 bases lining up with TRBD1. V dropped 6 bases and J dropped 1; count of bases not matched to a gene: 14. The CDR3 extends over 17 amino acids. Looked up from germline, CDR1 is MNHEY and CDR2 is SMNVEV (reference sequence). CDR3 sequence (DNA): TGTGCCAGCAGCCCGAGACAGGGAAGGGTGGGGAACACTGAAGCTTTCTTT. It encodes CASSPRQGRVGNTEAFF.

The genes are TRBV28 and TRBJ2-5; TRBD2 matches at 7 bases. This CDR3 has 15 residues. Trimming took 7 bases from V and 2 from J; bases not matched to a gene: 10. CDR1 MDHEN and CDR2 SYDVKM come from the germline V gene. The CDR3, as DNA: TGTGCCAGCATCACGAGGTCGGGGGGTCAAGAGACCCAGTACTTC. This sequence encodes CASITRSGGQETQYF.

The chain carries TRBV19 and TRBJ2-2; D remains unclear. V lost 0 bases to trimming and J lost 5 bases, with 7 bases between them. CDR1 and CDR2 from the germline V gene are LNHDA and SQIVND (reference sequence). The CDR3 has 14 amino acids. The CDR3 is CASSIDHVTGELFF. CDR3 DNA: TGTGCCAGTAGTATAGATCATGTTACCGGGGAGCTGTTTTTT.

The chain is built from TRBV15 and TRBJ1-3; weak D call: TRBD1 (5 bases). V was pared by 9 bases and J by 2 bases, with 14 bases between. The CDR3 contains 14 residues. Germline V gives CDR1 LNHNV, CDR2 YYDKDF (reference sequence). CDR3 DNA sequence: TGTGCCACTAAAAGGAGGGGCCCTGGAAACACCATATATTTT. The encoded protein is CATKRRGPGNTIYF.

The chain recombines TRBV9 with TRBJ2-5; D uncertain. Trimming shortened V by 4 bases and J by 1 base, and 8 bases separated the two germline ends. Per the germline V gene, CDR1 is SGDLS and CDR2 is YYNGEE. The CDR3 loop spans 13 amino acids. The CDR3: CASSRVSQETQYF. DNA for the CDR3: TGTGCCAGCAGCCGGGTTTCCCAAGAGACCCAGTACTTC.

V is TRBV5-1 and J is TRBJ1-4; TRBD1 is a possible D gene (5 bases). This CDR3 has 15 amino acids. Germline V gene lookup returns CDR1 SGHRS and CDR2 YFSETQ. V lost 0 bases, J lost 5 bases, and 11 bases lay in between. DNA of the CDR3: TGCGCCAGCAGCTTGGGCCAGGGCCGGAATGAAAAACTGTTTTTT. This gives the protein CASSLGQGRNEKLFF.

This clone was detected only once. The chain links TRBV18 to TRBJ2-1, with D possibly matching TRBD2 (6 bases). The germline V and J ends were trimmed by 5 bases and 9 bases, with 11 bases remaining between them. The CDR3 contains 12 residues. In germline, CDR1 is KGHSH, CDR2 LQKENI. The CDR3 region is CASSETSGEQFF. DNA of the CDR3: TGTGCCAGCTCAGAGACTAGTGGTGAGCAGTTCTTC.

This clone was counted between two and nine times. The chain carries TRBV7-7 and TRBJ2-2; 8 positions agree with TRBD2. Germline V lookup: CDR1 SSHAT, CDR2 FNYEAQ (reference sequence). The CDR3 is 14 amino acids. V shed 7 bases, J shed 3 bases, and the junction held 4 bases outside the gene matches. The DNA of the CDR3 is TGTGCCAGCAAAAGCGGGAGACACACCGGGGAGCTGTTTTTT. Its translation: CASKSGRHTGELFF.

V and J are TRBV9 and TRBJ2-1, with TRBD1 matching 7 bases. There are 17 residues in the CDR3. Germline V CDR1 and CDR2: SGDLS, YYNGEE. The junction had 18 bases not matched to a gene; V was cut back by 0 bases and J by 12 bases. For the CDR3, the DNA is TGTGCCAGCAGCGTAGATGTCGGGGTTCAGGGGGTAGTTCGGCAGTTCTTC. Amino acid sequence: CASSVDVGVQGVVRQFF. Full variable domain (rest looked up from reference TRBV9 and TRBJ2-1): DSGVTQTPKHLITATGQRVTLRCSPRSGDLSVYWYQQSLDQGLQFLIQYYNGEERAKGNILERFSAQQFPDLHSELNLSSLELGDSALYFCASSVDVGVQGVVRQFFGPGTRLTVL.

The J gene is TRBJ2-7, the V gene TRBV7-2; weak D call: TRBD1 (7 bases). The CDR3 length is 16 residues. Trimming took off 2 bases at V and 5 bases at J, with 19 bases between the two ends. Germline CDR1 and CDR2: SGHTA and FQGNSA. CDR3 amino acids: CASSLSLPRGVHEQYF. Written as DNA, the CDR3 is TGTGCCAGCAGCTTAAGCCTGCCCAGGGGGGTACACGAGCAGTACTTC.

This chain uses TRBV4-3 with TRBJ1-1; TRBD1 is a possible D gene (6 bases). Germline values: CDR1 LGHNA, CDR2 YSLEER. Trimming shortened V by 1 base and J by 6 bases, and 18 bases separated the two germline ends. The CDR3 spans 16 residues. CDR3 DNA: TGCGCCAGCAGCCAAGGATTAGACAGGAAGGGATCTGAAGCTTTCTTT. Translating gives CASSQGLDRKGSEAFF.

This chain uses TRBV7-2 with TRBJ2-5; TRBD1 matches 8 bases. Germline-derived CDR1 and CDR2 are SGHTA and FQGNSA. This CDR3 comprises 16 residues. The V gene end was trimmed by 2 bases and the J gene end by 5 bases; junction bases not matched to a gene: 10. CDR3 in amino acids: CASSLKVRGLGETQYF. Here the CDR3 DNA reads TGTGCCAGCAGCTTAAAAGTCAGGGGGCTTGGGGAGACCCAGTACTTC.